This T cell receptor beta chain was captured by sequencing in a study of T cells in Graves' hyperthyroidism and ophthalmopathy. A word on this clonotype: A clone one base away is much larger, so this may be a read error.

Regions amplified from RNA transcripts were the TCR beta CDR3 regions. The TCR CDR3 first-round RT-PCR relied on the HTBI primer set. In TCRdb, the multiplex PCR reads were re-called with MiXCR into one record per CDR3 protein. The sample holds approximately 500,000 distinct CDR3 sequences, around 45% seen once. No ophthalmopathy progression within 18 months constituted stable Graves' hyperthyroidism. Patients were excluded for uncontrolled infection, other autoimmune disease, pregnancy or lactation. The sequence came from a woman aged 18-35 years with Graves' hyperthyroidism. Material for sequencing was peripheral blood or thyroid tissue (not recorded which).

CDR3 in amino acids: CASSQDLGGNTEASF. The DNA of the CDR3 is TGCGCCAGCAGCCAAGATTTGGGGGGGAACACTGAAGCTTCCTTT. J is TRBJ1-1 and V is TRBV4-3, with D perhaps matching TRBD1 (5 bases). CDR3 length: 15 amino acids. Germline V gene lookup returns CDR1 LGHNA and CDR2 YSLEER.